These 26 T cell receptor beta chains came from one sample sequenced in a study of cytomegalovirus exposure and HLA in healthy donors. The PCR made use of 60 Vbeta and 13 Jbeta primers. Only in-frame clones appear in the TCRdb table, and some are missing; sequencing was by immunoSEQ multiplex PCR. The sample totals around 100,000 clones. The specimen sequenced was PBMCs. These receptors were taken from a man in his forties in good health and CMV-seropositive.

The gene calls are TRBV10-2 and TRBJ2-2; D is ambiguous. V gave up 6 bases and J gave up 3 bases, with 11 bases separating them. The CDR3 spans 14 residues. Germline CDR1 WSHSY, CDR2 SAAADI. The CDR3 bases are TGCGCCAGCAGCCTCTCCTCGTACACCGGGGAGCTGTTTTTT. Its protein product is CASSLSSYTGELFF.

J is TRBJ1-3 and V is TRBV2; 9 bases are a match to TRBD1. V lost 6 bases to trimming and J lost 4 bases; unmatched junction nucleotides: 16. The CDR3 length is 18 residues. CDR1 is SNHLY, CDR2 FYNNEI, per germline. CDR3 bases: TGTGCCAGCAGGCCGGGACAGGGTATTATAGTAGGAGGAAACACCATATATTTT. This codes for CASRPGQGIIVGGNTIYF. The variable domain in full, completed from reference TRBV2 and TRBJ1-3, reads EPEVTQTPSHQVTQMGQEVILRCVPISNHLYFYWYRQILGQKVEFLVSFYNNEISEKSEIFDDQFSVERPDGSNFTLKIRSTKLEDSAMYFCASRPGQGIIVGGNTIYFGEGSWLTVV.

V usage is TRBV4-2 and J usage is TRBJ2-4, with TRBD1 matching over 9 bases. V dropped 1 base and J dropped 8; count of bases not matched to a gene: 3. This CDR3 is built from 14 residues. CDR1 is LGHNA and CDR2 is YNFKEQ in the germline V gene. DNA of the CDR3: TGTGCCAGCAGCCAAGCCACAGGGGGCGACATTCAGTACTTC. Residues: CASSQATGGDIQYF.

This chain connects TRBV6-1 to TRBJ2-5, with 13 bases lining up with TRBD2. CDR3 length: 15 amino acids. Germline V gene sequence: CDR1 MNHNS, CDR2 SASEGT. After removal of 4 bases from V and 4 bases from J, the junction contained 3 bases not matched to a gene. CDR3: CASSVTSGRSETQYF. The DNA of the CDR3 is TGTGCCAGCAGTGTGACTAGCGGGAGGTCAGAGACCCAGTACTTC.

The genes are TRBV6-5 and TRBJ1-6; D ambiguous. V gave up 6 bases and J gave up 8 bases, with 8 bases separating them. The germline V gene encodes CDR1 MNHEY and CDR2 SVGAGI. This CDR3 is built from 12 residues. The CDR3 is CASRIRDSPLHF. CDR3 in DNA: TGTGCCAGCAGAATACGGGATTCACCCCTCCACTTT.

V usage is TRBV28 and J usage is TRBJ1-2; 9 bases fit TRBD1. Trimming at V came to 5 bases and at J to 5 bases, leaving 9 bases not matched to a gene. Germline assignment: CDR1 MDHEN and CDR2 SYDVKM. CDR3 length equals 15 residues. This chain's CDR3 is CASSTLGQGGYGYTF. The CDR3 coding sequence is TGTGCCAGCAGTACACTGGGACAGGGAGGGTATGGCTACACCTTC.

V is TRBV5-1 and J is TRBJ1-2, with TRBD1 matching 9 bases. The CDR3 consists of 14 residues. Trimming took 0 bases from V and 14 from J; bases not matched to a gene: 11. Germline V gene sequence: CDR1 SGHRS, CDR2 YFSETQ. The CDR3 bases are TGCGCCAGCAGCTTGGGGCGGGACAGGGCGGATCAGACCTTC. It is translated as CASSLGRDRADQTF.

CDR3 bases: TGTGCCAGTACCCGCGTTGTCCTAGCGGGAGGCATCGGGGAGCTGTTTTTT. Residues: CASTRVVLAGGIGELFF. The chain recombines TRBV19 with TRBJ2-2, with TRBD2 matching 11 bases. The junction had 14 bases not matched to a gene; V was cut back by 7 bases and J by 7 bases. The CDR3 is made up of 17 amino acids. Germline loops: CDR1 LNHDA, CDR2 SQIVND (reference sequence). The full variable domain, its missing parts supplied by reference TRBV19 and TRBJ2-2, is DGGITQSPKYLFRKEGQNVTLSCEQNLNHDAMYWYRQDPGQGLRLIYYSQIVNDFQKGDIAEGYSVSREKKESFPLTVTSAQKNPTAFYLCASTRVVLAGGIGELFFGEGSRLTVL.

J is TRBJ2-2 and V is TRBV30, with D unclear. V was clipped by 0 bases and J by 5 bases, with 4 bases between them. This CDR3 is built from 12 residues. Per germline, CDR1 GTSNPN and CDR2 SVGIG (reference sequence). As DNA, the CDR3 is TGTGCCTGGAGTGTACGGACCGGGGAGCTGTTTTTT. Translation: CAWSVRTGELFF.

V is TRBV5-6 and J is TRBJ1-2, with D perhaps matching TRBD1 (6 bases). Trimming stripped 4 bases from V and 4 bases from J, with 17 bases between. The CDR3 has 15 residues. Germline CDR1 SGHDT, CDR2 YYEEEE. CDR3 in amino acids: CASSPTPQGTYGYTF. The DNA of the CDR3 is TGTGCCAGCAGCCCAACTCCACAGGGAACCTATGGCTACACCTTC.

The chain links TRBV29-1 to TRBJ2-2; the D gene is possibly TRBD2 (6 bases). Germline V gene lookup returns CDR1 SQVTM and CDR2 ANQGSEA. The V and J ends lost 5 bases and 2 bases respectively, with 15 bases between them. This CDR3 has 15 residues. CDR3 DNA: TGCAGCGTTTCGGGAGACTATAGAAACACCGGGGAGCTGTTTTTT. Amino acids: CSVSGDYRNTGELFF.

The gene calls are TRBV6-5 and TRBJ2-7; possibly TRBD2 for D (7 bases). CDR3 length equals 15 residues. Looked up from germline, CDR1 is MNHEY and CDR2 is SVGAGI. The germline V and J ends were trimmed by 0 bases and 5 bases, with 14 bases remaining between them. CDR3 sequence (DNA): TGTGCCAGCAGTTACTCTAGGGGGGGTTCTCACGAGCAGTACTTC. Its translation: CASSYSRGGSHEQYF.

The rearrangement joins TRBV11-3 to TRBJ2-3; 7 bases map to TRBD2. Trimming at V came to 5 bases and at J to 1 base, leaving 9 bases not matched to a gene. Germline V gives CDR1 SGHNT, CDR2 YENEEA. This CDR3 is 16 amino acids long. The CDR3 reads CASSLRAGVGTDTQYF. CDR3 nucleotides: TGTGCCAGCAGCCTAAGGGCGGGGGTCGGCACAGATACGCAGTATTTT.

This chain connects TRBV5-1 to TRBJ1-2; D possibly corresponds to TRBD1 (6 bases). CDR1 and CDR2 (germline): SGHRS, YFSETQ. The V and J ends lost 0 bases and 7 bases respectively, with 7 bases between them. This CDR3 region has 12 residues. The CDR3 sequence: CASSLEGGGYTF. CDR3 DNA sequence: TGCGCCAGCAGCTTGGAAGGGGGTGGCTACACCTTC.

The gene calls are TRBV5-8 and TRBJ1-1; a weak D match, TRBD1 (6 bases). Germline V gene data show CDR1 as SGHTS and CDR2 as YDEGEE. CDR3 length: 14 amino acids. Trimming stripped 6 bases from V and 4 bases from J, with 16 bases between. The CDR3 protein is CASTLRQGFTEAFF. The CDR3 nucleotides are TGTGCCAGCACCTTACGGCAGGGGTTCACTGAAGCTTTCTTT.

This chain joins TRBV10-3 and TRBJ2-3; 8 bases are shared with TRBD2. Germline V gives CDR1 ENHRY, CDR2 SYGVKD. This CDR3 contains 14 residues. J lost 4 bases, V lost 10 bases, and 10 bases had no gene match. The CDR3, as DNA: TGTGCCACCGCTCGGGGGGGAACCGCAGATACGCAGTATTTT. Translating gives CATARGGTADTQYF.

The chain couples TRBV5-1 to TRBJ1-1; 7 bases align to TRBD1. V gave up 4 bases and J gave up 6 bases; unmatched junction bases: 12. Germline loops: CDR1 SGHRS, CDR2 YFSETQ. The CDR3 has 15 residues. The CDR3 DNA reads as TGCGCCAGCAGCACTGGCCGGGACAGCCCATCTGAAGCTTTCTTT. This encodes CASSTGRDSPSEAFF.

The chain couples TRBV19 to TRBJ2-7; D perhaps matches TRBD2 (6 bases). The ends were cut back, 10 bases at V and 2 bases at J, with 18 bases in the middle. The CDR3 loop spans 14 amino acids. The germline gives CDR1 LNHDA, CDR2 SQIVND (reference sequence). CDR3 residues: CAISTSFPPYEQYF. In nucleotides, the CDR3 is TGTGCCATCTCGACTAGTTTTCCGCCCTACGAGCAGTACTTC.

The chain couples TRBV10-3 to TRBJ2-7, with 14 bases fitting TRBD2. This CDR3 spans 18 amino acids. Trimming cost V 0 bases and J 2 bases; bases outside gene matches: 6. CDR1 is ENHRY, CDR2 SYGVKD, per germline. CDR3 region: CAISESGLAGGDTYEQYF. CDR3 DNA sequence: TGTGCCATCAGTGAGTCCGGACTAGCGGGAGGCGATACCTACGAGCAGTACTTC.

The rearrangement links TRBV9 to TRBJ2-1; weak D call: TRBD2 (5 bases). Germline assignment: CDR1 SGDLS and CDR2 YYNGEE. V was shortened by 2 bases and J by 6 bases, with 9 bases between the two germline ends. This CDR3 comprises 13 residues. CDR3: CASSVRESNEQFF. Written as DNA, the CDR3 is TGTGCCAGCAGCGTGAGGGAGAGCAATGAGCAGTTCTTC.

The chain recombines TRBV28 with TRBJ1-5; the D is unclear. CDR1 and CDR2 from the germline V gene are MDHEN and SYDVKM. V was shortened by 5 bases and J by 5 bases, with 16 bases between the two germline ends. The CDR3 has 15 amino acids. The CDR3 coding sequence is TGTGCCAGCAGTCCCCTCCTTAGAAACGATCAGCCCCAGCATTTT. Amino acids: CASSPLLRNDQPQHF.

This chain uses TRBV5-1 with TRBJ2-5; TRBD1 matches at 8 bases. The CDR3 runs 16 residues. Trimming removed 0 bases from V and 5 bases from J; junction bases left unmatched: 9. CDR1 is SGHRS and CDR2 is YFSETQ in the germline V gene. CDR3 sequence reads: CASSLALGQVPETQYF. For the CDR3, the DNA is TGCGCCAGCAGCTTGGCTTTGGGACAGGTCCCGGAGACCCAGTACTTC.

This chain connects TRBV4-1 to TRBJ1-1, with TRBD1 as a possible D gene (5 bases). The length of the CDR3 is 17 residues. The germline gives CDR1 MGHRA, CDR2 YSYEKL. Between the trimmed V and J ends, which lost 3 bases and 0 bases, there was a span of 17 bases. CDR3 loop: CASSQQELGLLNTEAFF. CDR3 nucleotide sequence: TGCGCCAGCAGCCAGCAAGAATTGGGACTTTTGAACACTGAAGCTTTCTTT.

The rearrangement uses TRBV7-8 and TRBJ2-1, with a possible D match to TRBD2 (5 bases). The CDR3 contains 15 residues. Germline V gene data show CDR1 as SGHVS and CDR2 as FQNEAQ. V shed 5 bases and J shed 0 bases, with 11 bases lying between them. The CDR3 sequence is CASSISVNSYNEQFF. CDR3 sequence (DNA): TGTGCCAGCAGCATTAGCGTAAACTCCTACAATGAGCAGTTCTTC.

V gene TRBV7-3 combines with J gene TRBJ2-2, with 14 bases identical to TRBD2. Germline values: CDR1 SGHTA, CDR2 FQGTGA. Germline trimming cut 3 bases from V and 8 bases from J; bases unmatched to any gene: 17. The CDR3 covers 20 residues. CDR3 loop: CASSLDTGTSGRPTFGELFF. The DNA for the CDR3 is TGTGCCAGCAGCTTGGATACCGGGACTAGCGGGAGACCCACGTTTGGGGAGCTGTTTTTT.

This chain links TRBV7-6 with TRBJ2-1, with no clear D. The CDR3 is 14 amino acids. Germline V CDR1 and CDR2: SGHVS, FNYEAQ. V lost 5 bases, J lost 0 bases, and 8 bases lay in between. DNA for the CDR3: TGTGCCAGCAGCGCCCAAGCCTCCTACAATGAGCAGTTCTTC. Amino acid sequence: CASSAQASYNEQFF.